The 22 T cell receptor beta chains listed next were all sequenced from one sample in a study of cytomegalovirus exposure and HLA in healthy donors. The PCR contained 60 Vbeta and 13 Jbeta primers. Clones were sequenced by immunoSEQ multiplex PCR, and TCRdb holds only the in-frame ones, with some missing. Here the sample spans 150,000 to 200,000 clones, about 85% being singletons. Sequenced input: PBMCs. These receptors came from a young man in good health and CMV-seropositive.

The CDR3, as DNA: TGTGCCAGCAGGGACAGGGTGTGTGCTTTCTTT. Its translation is CASRDRVCAFF. The rearrangement joins TRBV2 to TRBJ1-1, with 8 positions matching TRBD1. The junction had 5 bases not matched to a gene; V was cut back by 6 bases and J by 11 bases. The CDR3 contains 11 residues. The germline gives CDR1 SNHLY, CDR2 FYNNEI.

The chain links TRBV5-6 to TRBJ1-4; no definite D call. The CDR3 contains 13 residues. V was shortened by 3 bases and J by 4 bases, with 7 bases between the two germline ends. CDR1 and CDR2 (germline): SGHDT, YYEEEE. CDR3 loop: CASSSRSNEKLFF. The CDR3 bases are TGTGCCAGCAGCTCCAGAAGTAATGAAAAACTGTTTTTT.

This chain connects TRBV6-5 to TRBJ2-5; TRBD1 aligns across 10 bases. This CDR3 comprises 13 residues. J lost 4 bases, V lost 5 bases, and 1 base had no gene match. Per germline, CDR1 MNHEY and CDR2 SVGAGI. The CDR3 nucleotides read TGTGCCAGCAGTAGGACAGGGGGAGAGACCCAGTACTTC. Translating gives CASSRTGGETQYF.

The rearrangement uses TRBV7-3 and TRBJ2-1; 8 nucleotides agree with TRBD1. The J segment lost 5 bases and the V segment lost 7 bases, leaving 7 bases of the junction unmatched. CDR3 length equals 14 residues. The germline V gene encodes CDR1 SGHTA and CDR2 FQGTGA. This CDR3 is CASKTDRADNEQFF. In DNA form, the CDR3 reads TGTGCCAGCAAGACGGACAGGGCTGACAATGAGCAGTTCTTC.

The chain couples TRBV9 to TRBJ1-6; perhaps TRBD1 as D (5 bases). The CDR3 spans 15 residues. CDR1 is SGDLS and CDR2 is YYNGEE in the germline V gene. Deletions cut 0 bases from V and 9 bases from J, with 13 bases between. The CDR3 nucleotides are TGTGCCAGCAGCGTAGAGGAGGGGTACGGTTCACCCCTCCACTTT. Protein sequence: CASSVEEGYGSPLHF. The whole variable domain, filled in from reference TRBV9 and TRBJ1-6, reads DSGVTQTPKHLITATGQRVTLRCSPRSGDLSVYWYQQSLDQGLQFLIQYYNGEERAKGNILERFSAQQFPDLHSELNLSSLELGDSALYFCASSVEEGYGSPLHFGNGTRLTVT.

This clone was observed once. The CDR3 here is CASSGQRGAGGGDTQYF. CDR3 sequence (DNA): TGTGCCAGCAGTGGCCAAAGGGGAGCGGGGGGAGGGGATACGCAGTATTTT. V and J are TRBV25-1 and TRBJ2-3, with 9 bases lining up with TRBD2. Trimming cost V 4 bases and J 6 bases; bases outside gene matches: 14. Germline assignment: CDR1 MGHDK and CDR2 SYGVNS. The CDR3 covers 17 residues.

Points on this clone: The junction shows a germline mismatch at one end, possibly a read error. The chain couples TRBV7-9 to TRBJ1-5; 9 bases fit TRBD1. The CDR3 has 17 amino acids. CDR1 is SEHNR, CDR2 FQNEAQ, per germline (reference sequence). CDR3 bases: TGTTCCAGCAGCTTAGCTACAGGGGGCGCAGGAAATCAGCCCCAGCATTTT. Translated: CSSSLATGGAGNQPQHF.

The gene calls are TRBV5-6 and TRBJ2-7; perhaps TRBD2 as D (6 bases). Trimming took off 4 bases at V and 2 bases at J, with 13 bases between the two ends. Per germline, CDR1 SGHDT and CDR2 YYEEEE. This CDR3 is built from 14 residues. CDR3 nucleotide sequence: TGTGCCAGCAGCGGCCTCGGGGGAACCTACGAGCAGTACTTC. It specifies CASSGLGGTYEQYF.

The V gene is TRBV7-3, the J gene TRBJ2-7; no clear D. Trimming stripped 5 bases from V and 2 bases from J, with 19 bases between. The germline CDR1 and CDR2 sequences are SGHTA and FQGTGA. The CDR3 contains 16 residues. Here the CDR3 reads CASSPLPTTNTYEQYF. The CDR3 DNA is TGTGCCAGCAGCCCCCTTCCAACCACCAACACCTACGAGCAGTACTTC.

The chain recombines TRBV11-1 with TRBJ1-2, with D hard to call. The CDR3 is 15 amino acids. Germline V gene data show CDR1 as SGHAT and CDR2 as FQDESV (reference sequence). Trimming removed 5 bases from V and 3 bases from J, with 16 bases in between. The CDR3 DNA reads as TGTGCCAGCAGCCCGTCGGGGTCAGTCGACTATGGCTACACCTTC. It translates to CASSPSGSVDYGYTF.

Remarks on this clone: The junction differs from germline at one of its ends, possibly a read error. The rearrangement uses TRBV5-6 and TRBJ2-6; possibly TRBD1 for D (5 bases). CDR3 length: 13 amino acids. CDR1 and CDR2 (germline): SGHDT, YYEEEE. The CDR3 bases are TGTGCCAGCAGCTTGGGTGGGGCCAACGGCCTGACTTTC. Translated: CASSLGGANGLTF.

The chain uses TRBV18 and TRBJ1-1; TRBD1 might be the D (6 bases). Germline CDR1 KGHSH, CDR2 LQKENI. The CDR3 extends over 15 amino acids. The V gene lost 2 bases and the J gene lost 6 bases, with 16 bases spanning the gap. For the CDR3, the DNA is TGTGCCAGCTCACCAACGGGACAAATGCGGCCTGAAGCTTTCTTT. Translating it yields CASSPTGQMRPEAFF.

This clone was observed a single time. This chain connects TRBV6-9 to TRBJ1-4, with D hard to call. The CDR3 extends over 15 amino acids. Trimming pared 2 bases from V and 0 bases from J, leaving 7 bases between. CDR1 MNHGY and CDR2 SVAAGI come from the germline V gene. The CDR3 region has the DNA TGTGCCAGCAGTTATCACAGCCCAACTAATGAAAAACTGTTTTTT. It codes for CASSYHSPTNEKLFF.

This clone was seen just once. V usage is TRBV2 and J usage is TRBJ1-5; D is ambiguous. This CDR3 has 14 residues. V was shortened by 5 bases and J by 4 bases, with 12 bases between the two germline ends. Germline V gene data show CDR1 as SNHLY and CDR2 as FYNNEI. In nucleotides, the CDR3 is TGTGCCAGCAGTCTTTGGCGGGGAAATCAGCCCCAGCATTTT. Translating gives CASSLWRGNQPQHF.

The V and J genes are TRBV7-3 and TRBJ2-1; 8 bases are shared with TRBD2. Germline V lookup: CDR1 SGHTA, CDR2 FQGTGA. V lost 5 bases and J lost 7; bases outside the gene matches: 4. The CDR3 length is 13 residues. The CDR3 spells CASSTRGGNEQFF. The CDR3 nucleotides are TGTGCCAGCAGCACCCGGGGGGGGAATGAGCAGTTCTTC.

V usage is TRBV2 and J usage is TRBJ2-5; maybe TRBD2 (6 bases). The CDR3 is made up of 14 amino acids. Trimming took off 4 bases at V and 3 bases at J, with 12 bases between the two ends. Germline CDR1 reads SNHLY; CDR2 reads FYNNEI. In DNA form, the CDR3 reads TGTGCCAGCAGTGCCTGGAGGGCGGAAGAGACCCAGTACTTC. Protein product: CASSAWRAEETQYF.

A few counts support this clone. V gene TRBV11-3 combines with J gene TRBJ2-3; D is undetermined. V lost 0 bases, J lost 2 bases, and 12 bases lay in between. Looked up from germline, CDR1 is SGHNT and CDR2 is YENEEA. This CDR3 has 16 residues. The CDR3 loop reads CASSLDNGRNTDTQYF. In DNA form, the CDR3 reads TGTGCCAGCAGCTTAGATAACGGCAGGAACACAGATACGCAGTATTTT. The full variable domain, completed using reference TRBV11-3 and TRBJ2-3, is EAGVVQSPRYKIIEKKQPVAFWCNPISGHNTLYWYLQNLGQGPELLIRYENEEAVDDSQLPKDRFSAERLKGVDSTLKIQPAELGDSAVYLCASSLDNGRNTDTQYFGPGTRLTVL.

CDR3 protein: CATRDSLGNEQFF. As DNA, the CDR3 is TGTGCCACCAGGGATAGTCTCGGGAATGAGCAGTTCTTC. This rearrangement joins TRBV10-3 to TRBJ2-1; D possibly corresponds to TRBD1 (5 bases). CDR1 and CDR2 (germline): ENHRY, SYGVKD. Trimming shortened V by 10 bases and J by 7 bases, and 17 bases separated the two germline ends. This CDR3 contains 13 residues.

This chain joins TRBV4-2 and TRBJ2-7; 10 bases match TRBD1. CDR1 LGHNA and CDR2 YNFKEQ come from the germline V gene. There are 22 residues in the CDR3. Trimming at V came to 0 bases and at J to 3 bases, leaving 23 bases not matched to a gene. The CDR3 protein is CASSQEQGTGEVGLAVHYEQYF. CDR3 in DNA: TGTGCCAGCAGCCAAGAACAGGGGACAGGGGAGGTCGGGCTAGCGGTTCACTACGAGCAGTACTTC.

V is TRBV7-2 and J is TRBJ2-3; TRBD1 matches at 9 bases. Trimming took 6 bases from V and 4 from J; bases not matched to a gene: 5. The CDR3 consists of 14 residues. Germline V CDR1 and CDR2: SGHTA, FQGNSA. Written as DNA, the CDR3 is TGTGCCAGCAGGACAGGGGGTATCCCAGATACGCAGTATTTT. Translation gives CASRTGGIPDTQYF.

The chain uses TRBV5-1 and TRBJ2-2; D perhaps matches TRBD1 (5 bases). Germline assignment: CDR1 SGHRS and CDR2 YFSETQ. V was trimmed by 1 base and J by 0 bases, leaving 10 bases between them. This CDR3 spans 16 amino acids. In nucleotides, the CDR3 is TGCGCCAGCAGCTTGCAAGGGGCGGCGAACACCGGGGAGCTGTTTTTT. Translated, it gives CASSLQGAANTGELFF.

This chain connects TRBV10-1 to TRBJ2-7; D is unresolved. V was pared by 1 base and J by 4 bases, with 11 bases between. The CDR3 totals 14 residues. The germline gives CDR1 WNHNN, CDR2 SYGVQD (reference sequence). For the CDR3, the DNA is TGCGCCAGCAGTGAGTACGGCGGTTCTTACGAGCAGTACTTC. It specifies CASSEYGGSYEQYF.